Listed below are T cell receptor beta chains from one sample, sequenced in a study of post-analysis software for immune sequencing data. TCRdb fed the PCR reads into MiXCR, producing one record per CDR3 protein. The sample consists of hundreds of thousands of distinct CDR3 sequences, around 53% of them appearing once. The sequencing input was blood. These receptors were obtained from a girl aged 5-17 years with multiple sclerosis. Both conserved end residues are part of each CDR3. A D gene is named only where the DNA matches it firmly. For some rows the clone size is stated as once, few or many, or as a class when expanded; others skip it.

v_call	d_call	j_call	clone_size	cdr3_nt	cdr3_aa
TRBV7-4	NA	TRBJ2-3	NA	TGTGCCAGCACCACCCGTTATGGGGGGAAAAGCACAGATACGCAGTATTTT	CASTTRYGGKSTDTQYF
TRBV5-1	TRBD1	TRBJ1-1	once	TGCGCCAGCAGCTTGGTTCAGGGGGCGAGAACTGAAGCTTTCTTT	CASSLVQGARTEAFF
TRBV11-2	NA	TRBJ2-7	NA	TGTGCCAGCAGCTTCGCGAGCTACCAGCAGTACTTC	CASSFASYQQYF
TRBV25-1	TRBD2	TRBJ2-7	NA	TGTGCCAGCAGCTACCCTCTAGCGGGACTCTCCTACGAGCAGTACTTC	CASSYPLAGLSYEQYF
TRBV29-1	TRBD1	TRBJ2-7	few	TGCAGCGTTGGTGCAGGGGGCGGCTACGAGCAGTACTTC	CSVGAGGGYEQYF
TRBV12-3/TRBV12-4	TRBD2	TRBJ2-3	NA	TGTGCCAGCAGTTTAAGGCTAGCGGGGCGCACAGATACGCAGTATTTT	CASSLRLAGRTDTQYF
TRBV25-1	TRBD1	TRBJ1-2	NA	TGTGCCAGCAGTGAACCCGGGACAGCAGGCTACACCTTC	CASSEPGTAGYTF
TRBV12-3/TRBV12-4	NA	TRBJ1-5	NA	TGTGCCAGCAGTTTAAGCAGGGAGCGCAATCAGCCCCAGCATTTT	CASSLSRERNQPQHF
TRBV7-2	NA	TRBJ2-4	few	TGTGCCAGCAGCTCGGACTATCTCAGCATTCAGTACTTC	CASSSDYLSIQYF
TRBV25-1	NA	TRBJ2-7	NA	TGTGCCTGCAGTGAATATGGGGAGTTCTACGAGCAGTACTTC	CACSEYGEFYEQYF
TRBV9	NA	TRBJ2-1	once	TGTGCCAGCAGCGGAAGGACTGAGCAGTTCTTC	CASSGRTEQFF